These 24 T cell receptor beta chains originate from one sample sequenced in a study of shared clonotypes between healthy human individuals. Repertoires were generated with immunoSEQ multiplex PCR, while TCRdb's copy carries only in-frame clones and drops some. The table shows 490,000 or so clones, with about 80% occurring only once. The sequenced sample consisted of PBMCs. The source is a woman in her forties in good health. Some clones in this sample may be carry-over from other donors' samples.

The V and J genes are TRBV27 and TRBJ1-2, with TRBD1 identical over 8 bases. CDR1 and CDR2 from the germline V gene are MNHEY and SMNVEV (reference sequence). V trimming: 4 bases; J trimming: 7 bases; junction bases outside the gene matches: 5. The CDR3 spans 13 residues. CDR3 sequence reads: CASSSTGGRGYTF. The CDR3 DNA is TGTGCCAGCAGTTCAACAGGGGGACGTGGCTACACCTTC.

This clone was seen at least ten times. This chain links TRBV10-3 with TRBJ2-7; unclear D gene. There are 13 residues in the CDR3. Germline loops: CDR1 ENHRY, CDR2 SYGVKD. V lost 6 bases and J 4 bases, leaving 13 bases between the germline ends. Here the CDR3 DNA reads TGTGCCATCAGAAACGCAAGGAGATACGAGCAGTACTTC. It yields the protein CAIRNARRYEQYF.

The V gene is TRBV7-2, the J gene TRBJ2-1; the D gene is possibly TRBD2 (5 bases). CDR1 and CDR2 (germline): SGHTA, FQGNSA. Trimming left V 3 bases short and J 4 bases short, with 10 bases between. The CDR3 covers 14 residues. Here the CDR3 DNA reads TGTGCCAGCAGCTTTATCGGACTTTACAATGAGCAGTTCTTC. Translating it yields CASSFIGLYNEQFF.

V is TRBV13 and J is TRBJ2-7, with D perhaps TRBD1 (6 bases). CDR3 length: 14 amino acids. Germline lookup yields CDR1 PRHDT and CDR2 FYEKMQ (reference sequence). V was trimmed by 4 bases and J by 4 bases, leaving 14 bases between them. CDR3 coding DNA: TGTGCCAGCAGCTCCTCCGGGACACTTTACGAGCAGTACTTC. It codes for CASSSSGTLYEQYF.

The chain joins TRBV30 to TRBJ2-3; no definite D call. The germline CDR1 and CDR2 sequences are GTSNPN and SVGIG (reference sequence). The CDR3 spans 15 residues. Trimming took off 4 bases at V and 0 bases at J, with 14 bases between the two ends. CDR3 sequence reads: CAWTSGVGSTDTQYF. The CDR3 DNA follows: TGTGCCTGGACTAGTGGAGTGGGAAGCACAGATACGCAGTATTTT.

The chain recombines TRBV19 with TRBJ2-5; 7 bases map to TRBD2. The germline V gene encodes CDR1 LNHDA and CDR2 SQIVND (reference sequence). CDR3 size: 16 residues. V trimming: 4 bases; J trimming: 2 bases; junction bases outside the gene matches: 10. The CDR3 protein is CASSKVASGVQETQYF. The CDR3 DNA sequence: TGTGCCAGTAGTAAGGTGGCTAGCGGAGTACAAGAGACCCAGTACTTC.

The chain couples TRBV29-1 to TRBJ1-5; D is uncertain. The CDR3 has 12 residues. Deletions cut 7 bases from V and 9 bases from J, with 16 bases between. Germline CDR1 is SQVTM and CDR2 is ANQGSEA. The CDR3, as DNA: TGCAGCGCACTATTCCCTCCTGGGCCCCAGCATTTT. Translation gives CSALFPPGPQHF.

The sample holds a few counts of this clone. The chain combines TRBV30 with TRBJ2-7; 7 nucleotides align to TRBD2. This CDR3 comprises 14 residues. Germline CDR1 GTSNPN, CDR2 SVGIG (reference sequence). With 0 bases clipped from V and 6 bases from J, the junction kept 8 bases outside the gene matches. This CDR3 reads CAWSVGGSSSEQYF. The DNA for the CDR3 is TGTGCCTGGAGTGTAGGCGGGAGTTCAAGCGAGCAGTACTTC.

The genes are TRBV5-6 and TRBJ2-2; 8 bases map to TRBD2. Germline loops: CDR1 SGHDT, CDR2 YYEEEE. The V segment lost 2 bases and the J segment 2 bases; nucleotides outside the gene matches: 2. The CDR3 spans 15 residues. CDR3 residues: CASSLAGVNTGELFF. The CDR3 DNA reads as TGTGCCAGCAGCTTAGCGGGAGTAAACACCGGGGAGCTGTTTTTT.

The chain recombines TRBV6-6 with TRBJ1-1; D is ambiguous. With 10 bases removed from V and 6 bases from J, the gap between germline ends came to 24 bases. Looked up from germline, CDR1 is MNHNY and CDR2 is SVGAGI (reference sequence). The length of the CDR3 is 15 residues. The CDR3 DNA reads TGTGCCATCAGAGAAGGGCAGGCGACGGCCCCTGAAGCTTTCTTT. Residues: CAIREGQATAPEAFF.

In nucleotides, the CDR3 is TGTGCCAGCAGCCCACACGGGACAGCAACCCTTAATGAAAAACTGTTTTTT. It encodes CASSPHGTATLNEKLFF. This chain uses TRBV28 with TRBJ1-4, with 7 bases that match TRBD1. The V segment lost 6 bases and the J segment 4 bases; nucleotides outside the gene matches: 14. Per germline, CDR1 MDHEN and CDR2 SYDVKM. This CDR3 is built from 17 residues.

The V and J genes are TRBV4-2 and TRBJ2-7; possibly TRBD2 for D (5 bases). Per the germline V gene, CDR1 is LGHNA and CDR2 is YNFKEQ. The CDR3 contains 17 residues. Trimming cost V 0 bases and J 0 bases, with 15 bases left between them. The CDR3 nucleotides read TGTGCCAGCAGCCAAGAGATTCTTGGACTCTACTCCTACGAGCAGTACTTC. It yields the protein CASSQEILGLYSYEQYF.

The V call is TRBV5-1, the J call TRBJ2-2; D is uncertain. In germline, CDR1 is SGHRS, CDR2 YFSETQ. This CDR3 is 14 amino acids long. Trimming took 1 base from V and 1 from J, leaving 5 bases between them. The CDR3 DNA follows: TGCGCCAGCAGCTTGTTTGGGAACACCGGGGAGCTGTTTTTT. Amino acids: CASSLFGNTGELFF. Combining the CDR3 with reference TRBV5-1 and TRBJ2-2 gives the whole variable domain KAGVTQTPRYLIKTRGQQVTLSCSPISGHRSVSWYQQTPGQGLQFLFEYFSETQRNKGNFPGRFSGRQFSNSRSEMNVSTLELGDSALYLCASSLFGNTGELFFGEGSRLTVL.

This clone was counted at least ten times. This chain connects TRBV27 to TRBJ2-2; 7 bases are shared with TRBD1. The V and J ends lost 5 bases and 5 bases, in that order; junction bases with no gene match: 11. Per germline, CDR1 MNHEY and CDR2 SMNVEV (reference sequence). This CDR3 region has 16 residues. The CDR3: CASSLRDSYFTGELFF. CDR3 nucleotide sequence: TGTGCCAGCAGTCTACGGGACAGCTACTTTACCGGGGAGCTGTTTTTT.

The chain links TRBV5-1 to TRBJ2-3; 7 bases agree with TRBD2. V lost 0 bases, J lost 4 bases, and 8 bases stayed unmatched. The germline V gene encodes CDR1 SGHRS and CDR2 YFSETQ. The CDR3 loop spans 16 amino acids. The CDR3 DNA follows: TGCGCCAGCAGCTTGGGACTAGCTCGGGAGTCAGATACGCAGTATTTT. Translated: CASSLGLARESDTQYF.

This rearrangement joins TRBV28 to TRBJ2-7; perhaps TRBD2 as D (5 bases). CDR3 length: 12 residues. V lost 6 bases and J lost 4, with 10 bases in between. Looked up from germline, CDR1 is MDHEN and CDR2 is SYDVKM. The CDR3 DNA is TGTGCCAGCAGCCCGGCGGGTTACGAGCAGTACTTC. Protein product: CASSPAGYEQYF.

Concerning this clone: Other DNA sequences within the sample encode an identical CDR3. This chain links TRBV14 with TRBJ2-7; D unresolved. The length of the CDR3 is 12 residues. Looked up from germline, CDR1 is SGHDN and CDR2 is FVKESK. Trimming removed 0 bases from V and 2 bases from J, with 2 bases in between. The CDR3 region is CASSQDTYEQYF. CDR3 in DNA: TGTGCCAGCAGCCAAGATACCTACGAGCAGTACTTC.

The chain recombines TRBV7-2 with TRBJ2-5; 7 nucleotides agree with TRBD1. The V segment lost 5 bases and the J segment 5 bases; nucleotides outside the gene matches: 8. The CDR3 is 14 amino acids. From germline, CDR1 is SGHTA and CDR2 FQGNSA. In nucleotides, the CDR3 is TGTGCCAGCAGCGGTAACAGGGGAAAGGAGACCCAGTACTTC. Translated, it gives CASSGNRGKETQYF.

The chain joins TRBV10-1 to TRBJ2-2, with 9 bases that match TRBD1. The CDR3 sequence is 17 residues long. Germline lookup yields CDR1 WNHNN and CDR2 SYGVQD (reference sequence). V lost 0 bases and J lost 1; bases outside the gene matches: 3. The CDR3 protein is CASSESRDRENTGELFF. CDR3 DNA: TGCGCCAGCAGTGAGTCGAGGGACAGGGAGAACACCGGGGAGCTGTTTTTT.

CDR3 sequence (DNA): TGTGCCAGCAGTTATTTTGGGGGCGACGGGACCCAGTACTTC. It yields the protein CASSYFGGDGTQYF. The chain links TRBV28 to TRBJ2-5; perhaps TRBD1 as D (6 bases). The germline CDR1 and CDR2 sequences are MDHEN and SYDVKM. The CDR3 is 14 amino acids. Trimming took 4 bases from V and 7 from J, leaving 16 bases between them.

The chain has TRBV27 and TRBJ2-7; a weak D match, TRBD2 (6 bases). V lost 5 bases to trimming and J lost 5 bases, with 19 bases between them. Germline V gives CDR1 MNHEY, CDR2 SMNVEV (reference sequence). The length of the CDR3 is 15 residues. The CDR3 is CASSQPGAAIDEQYF. In DNA, the CDR3 is TGTGCCAGCAGTCAACCGGGAGCAGCTATTGACGAGCAGTACTTC.

The CDR3 here is CASSLAGGGQETQYF. CDR3 DNA sequence: TGTGCCAGCAGCTTAGCGGGCGGGGGCCAAGAGACCCAGTACTTC. This chain links TRBV11-2 with TRBJ2-5, with 7 bases that match TRBD2. Germline CDR1 reads SGHAT; CDR2 reads FQNNGV. V lost 1 base to trimming and J lost 1 base; unmatched junction nucleotides: 3. This CDR3 has 15 residues.

The chain has TRBV25-1 and TRBJ2-1; 8 bases align to TRBD2. Germline trimming cut 5 bases from V and 3 bases from J; bases unmatched to any gene: 9. CDR1 is MGHDK and CDR2 is SYGVNS in the germline V gene. CDR3 length equals 16 residues. The CDR3 here is CASSPAGTRGYNEQFF. Here the CDR3 DNA reads TGTGCCAGCAGTCCGGCCGGGACTAGGGGCTACAATGAGCAGTTCTTC.

The chain employs TRBV28 and TRBJ2-1; 10 bases are shared with TRBD1. V shed 6 bases and J 7 bases; nucleotides not matched to a gene: 6. This CDR3 contains 14 residues. The germline CDR1 and CDR2 sequences are MDHEN and SYDVKM. CDR3 in amino acids: CASSRGQGKNEQFF. CDR3 DNA: TGTGCCAGCAGCCGGGGACAGGGGAAGAATGAGCAGTTCTTC.